This record covers a single T cell receptor beta chain. Its target is unknown. The source of the sample is a study of cytomegalovirus exposure and HLA in healthy donors. PCR amplification relied on 60 Vbeta primers (plus 13 Jbeta primers). Sequencing used immunoSEQ multiplex PCR; TCRdb keeps in-frame clones, though not all of them. The sample contains more than 140,000 clones, 64% of which appear only once. The V gene's germline CDR1 is LNHDA and CDR2 SQIVND (reference sequence). V shed 5 bases and J shed 0 bases, with 13 bases lying between them. The CDR3 loop spans 15 amino acids. Healthy donors of bone marrow made up the group. General observations from the study: Cytomegalovirus status, reportedly, was diagnosed with high specificity and sensitivity by the classifier. Within an earlier analysis, most TCR beta V segments proved productive either about 87% or about 30% of the time. In a later analysis, the majority of CMV-associated beta chains seemingly showed HLA restriction.

The sample comprised PBMCs. This sequence joins TRBV19 and TRBJ1-1, with D maybe TRBD1 (6 bases). This receptor was identified in a woman aged 25 to 39 in good health and CMV-seropositive. In DNA, the CDR3 is TGTGCCAGTAGTTTGGTCGCAGGGGTGAACACTGAAGCTTTCTTT. Translation: CASSLVAGVNTEAFF.